This TCR beta chain is drawn from a study of T-cell reconstitution after alpha-beta-depleted transplantation in children. There are 13 residues in the CDR3. Losses at the gene ends were 6 bases for V and 0 bases for J; bases not matched to a gene: 4. Germline lookup yields CDR1 DFQATT and CDR2 SNEGSKA (reference sequence). As it was prepared, the TCRbeta library received unique molecular identifiers. One entry per CDR3 protein results from TCRdb running MiXCR on the PCR reads. This sample yields 350,000 to 400,000 distinct CDR3 sequences, of which roughly 13% are seen a single time; about 4% belongs to the top ten.

The gene calls are TRBV20-1 and TRBJ1-1; 7 bases map to TRBD1. This clonotype originated in a human donor who donated a stem cell graft to a child with Fanconi anemia. This specimen consisted of PBMCs, obtained from the stem cell graft. The CDR3: CSATDRMNTEAFF. As DNA, the CDR3 is TGCAGTGCCACGGACAGGATGAACACTGAAGCTTTCTTT.